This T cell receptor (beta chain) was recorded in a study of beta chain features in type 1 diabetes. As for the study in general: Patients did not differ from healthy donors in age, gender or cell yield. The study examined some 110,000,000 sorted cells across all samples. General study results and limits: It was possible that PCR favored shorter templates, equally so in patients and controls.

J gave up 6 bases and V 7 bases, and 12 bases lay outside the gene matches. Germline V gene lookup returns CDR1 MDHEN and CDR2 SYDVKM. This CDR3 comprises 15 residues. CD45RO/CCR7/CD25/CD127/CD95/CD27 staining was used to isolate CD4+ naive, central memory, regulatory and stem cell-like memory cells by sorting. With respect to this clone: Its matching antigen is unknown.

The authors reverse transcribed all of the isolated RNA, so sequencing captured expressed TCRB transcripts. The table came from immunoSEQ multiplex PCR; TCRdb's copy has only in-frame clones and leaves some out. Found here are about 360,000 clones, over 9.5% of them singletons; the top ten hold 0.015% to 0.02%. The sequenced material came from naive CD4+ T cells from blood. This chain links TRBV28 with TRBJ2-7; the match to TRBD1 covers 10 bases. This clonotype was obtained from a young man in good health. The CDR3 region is CASTYATGTGVEQYF. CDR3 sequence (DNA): TGTGCCAGCACCTATGCCACCGGGACAGGGGTCGAGCAGTACTTC.